Below are 17 T cell receptor beta chains sequenced from a single sample in a study of T cell repertoires in cytomegalovirus infection. Their cognate antigens are unknown. TCRdb called the reads again in MiXCR, with one record for every CDR3 protein. Altogether fewer than 85,000 distinct CDR3 sequences are present, about half being singletons, with the ten largest covering 80% to 95%. Sequences were derived from CD8+ T cells from cultured PBMCs, sampled from culture after CMV antigen stimulation. These receptor sequences come from a human donor in good health (CMV status not recorded). Some clones in this sample may be carry-over from other donors' samples.

The chain combines TRBV7-9 with TRBJ1-2; 7 bases map to TRBD1. The CDR3 extends over 14 amino acids. V shed 4 bases and J 4 bases; nucleotides not matched to a gene: 6. Germline loops: CDR1 SEHNR, CDR2 FQNEAQ (reference sequence). The CDR3 protein is CASSYFSGGYGYTF. The CDR3, as DNA: TGTGCCAGCAGCTATTTCTCAGGGGGCTATGGCTACACCTTC. The full variable domain, with the rest looked up from reference TRBV7-9 and TRBJ1-2, is DTGVSQNPRHKITKRGQNVTFRCDPISEHNRLYWYRQTLGQGPEFLTYFQNEAQLEKSRLLSDRFSAERPKGSFSTLEIQRTEQGDSAMYLCASSYFSGGYGYTFGSGTRLTVV.

This clonotype was seen a handful of times. CDR3: CASSLVPSGRTDTQYF. The DNA of the CDR3 is TGTGCCAGCAGCTTAGTGCCTAGCGGGAGGACAGATACGCAGTATTTT. This rearrangement joins TRBV7-8 to TRBJ2-3; 11 nucleotides align to TRBD2. The CDR3 loop spans 16 amino acids. The V and J ends lost 1 base and 3 bases, in that order; junction bases with no gene match: 3. Germline V gene sequence: CDR1 SGHVS, CDR2 FQNEAQ. Variable domain in full (rest from reference TRBV7-8 and TRBJ2-3): GAGVSQSPRYKVAKRGQDVALRCDPISGHVSLFWYQQALGQGPEFLTYFQNEAQLDKSGLPSDRFFAERPEGSVSTLKIQRTQQEDSAVYLCASSLVPSGRTDTQYFGPGTRLTVL.

The table lists this clonotype with a few counts. The CDR3 region is CASSGVREQFF. In nucleotides, the CDR3 is TGTGCCAGCAGCGGGGTTAGGGAGCAGTTCTTC. The chain combines TRBV7-8 with TRBJ2-1, with D unclear. Looked up from germline, CDR1 is SGHVS and CDR2 is FQNEAQ. The CDR3 spans 11 residues. V shed 5 bases and J shed 10 bases, with 9 bases lying between them.

The rearrangement uses TRBV5-4 and TRBJ1-1, with unresolved D. V lost 3 bases, J lost 7 bases, and 7 bases lay in between. This CDR3 region has 11 residues. CDR1 and CDR2 from the germline V gene are SGHNT and YYREEE (reference sequence). The CDR3 loop is CASSSPIEAFF. DNA for the CDR3: TGTGCCAGCAGCTCCCCGATTGAAGCTTTCTTT.

This clonotype appeared a single time. The V and J genes are TRBV27 and TRBJ2-1, with 7 bases aligning to TRBD2. With V trimmed by 3 bases and J by 3 bases, 8 bases remained unmatched. The length of the CDR3 is 16 residues. Germline CDR1 is MNHEY and CDR2 is SMNVEV (reference sequence). DNA of the CDR3: TGTGCCAGCAGTTTTAAGCTAGCGGAAGTCTACAATGAGCAGTTCTTC. This translates into CASSFKLAEVYNEQFF.

The gene calls are TRBV25-1 and TRBJ2-1; TRBD2 agrees at 9 bases. The CDR3 is made up of 14 amino acids. J gave up 6 bases and V 7 bases, and 7 bases lay outside the gene matches. The germline V gene has CDR1 MGHDK and CDR2 SYGVNS. CDR3 protein: CASNGGRAFNEQFF. The CDR3 nucleotides are TGTGCCAGCAATGGCGGGAGGGCCTTCAATGAGCAGTTCTTC.

The J gene is TRBJ2-7, the V gene TRBV19; D remains ambiguous. The CDR3 runs to 12 residues. Trimming removed 6 bases at V and 2 bases at J, with 8 bases between. CDR1 LNHDA and CDR2 SQIVND come from the germline V gene (reference sequence). CDR3 sequence (DNA): TGTGCCAGTAGCCGCTCCACCTACGAGCAGTACTTC. It specifies CASSRSTYEQYF. The full variable domain, with the rest looked up from reference TRBV19 and TRBJ2-7, is DGGITQSPKYLFRKEGQNVTLSCEQNLNHDAMYWYRQDPGQGLRLIYYSQIVNDFQKGDIAEGYSVSREKKESFPLTVTSAQKNPTAFYLCASSRSTYEQYFGPGTRLTVT.

This clonotype was picked up a small number of times. This chain connects TRBV7-2 to TRBJ1-2; D is uncertain. Trimming shortened V by 5 bases and J by 4 bases, and 17 bases separated the two germline ends. Germline CDR1 SGHTA, CDR2 FQGNSA. This CDR3 comprises 15 residues. CDR3 protein: CASSLADQSGYGYTF. Written as DNA, the CDR3 is TGTGCCAGCAGCCTCGCGGATCAGTCGGGCTATGGCTACACCTTC.

This rearrangement joins TRBV7-9 to TRBJ1-2, with TRBD1 identical over 7 bases. The CDR3 spans 19 residues. The germline V gene has CDR1 SEHNR and CDR2 FQNEAQ (reference sequence). J lost 0 bases, V lost 1 base, and 14 bases had no gene match. This CDR3 reads CASSLEGRGGTEANYGYTF. CDR3 DNA: TGTGCCAGCAGCTTAGAGGGGAGAGGCGGGACAGAAGCTAACTATGGCTACACCTTC. Supplemented by reference TRBV7-9 and TRBJ1-2, the full variable domain reads DTGVSQNPRHKITKRGQNVTFRCDPISEHNRLYWYRQTLGQGPEFLTYFQNEAQLEKSRLLSDRFSAERPKGSFSTLEIQRTEQGDSAMYLCASSLEGRGGTEANYGYTFGSGTRLTVV.

The rearrangement links TRBV11-2 to TRBJ1-3, with 9 bases matching TRBD1. The CDR3 spans 17 residues. V dropped 7 bases and J dropped 0; count of bases not matched to a gene: 10. Per germline, CDR1 SGHAT and CDR2 FQNNGV. The CDR3 sequence is CASKGTGMPHSGNTIYF. The CDR3 nucleotides are TGTGCCAGCAAGGGGACAGGGATGCCCCACTCTGGAAACACCATATATTTT. The entire variable domain, with the rest obtained from reference TRBV11-2 and TRBJ1-3, is as follows: EAGVAQSPRYKIIEKRQSVAFWCNPISGHATLYWYQQILGQGPKLLIQFQNNGVVDDSQLPKDRFSAERLKGVDSTLKIQPAKLEDSAVYLCASKGTGMPHSGNTIYFGEGSWLTVV.

The chain recombines TRBV3-1 with TRBJ1-1; the D is unclear. The V and J ends lost 7 bases and 4 bases respectively, with 4 bases between them. CDR3 length: 10 residues. Germline V gives CDR1 LGHDT, CDR2 YNNKEL (reference sequence). The CDR3 coding sequence is TGTGCCAGCAAAGGCACTGAAGCTTTCTTT. This gives the protein CASKGTEAFF. The full variable domain, in which reference TRBV3-1 and TRBJ1-1 provide the parts outside the CDR3, is DTAVSQTPKYLVTQMGNDKSIKCEQNLGHDTMYWYKQDSKKFLKIMFSYNNKELIINETVPNRFSPKSPDKAHLNLHINSLELGDSAVYFCASKGTEAFFGQGTRLTVV.

The rearrangement links TRBV4-1 to TRBJ2-7, with TRBD1 as a possible D gene (6 bases). Germline CDR1 is MGHRA and CDR2 is YSYEKL. The length of the CDR3 is 17 residues. V was pared by 0 bases and J by 0 bases, with 15 bases between. CDR3 in DNA: TGCGCCAGCAGCCAAGATTTAGAGGGGGTGTTCTCCTACGAGCAGTACTTC. Translation gives CASSQDLEGVFSYEQYF.

This clonotype turned up a few times. The genes are TRBV4-2 and TRBJ1-4, with 7 bases matching TRBD1. Germline trimming cut 4 bases from V and 7 bases from J; bases unmatched to any gene: 9. The germline gives CDR1 LGHNA, CDR2 YNFKEQ. The CDR3 loop spans 15 amino acids. The CDR3 DNA follows: TGTGCCAGCAGCCGTAGAACAGGGGTGACTGAAAAACTGTTTTTT. Encoded protein: CASSRRTGVTEKLFF.

The chain recombines TRBV30 with TRBJ1-5; tentative D call: TRBD1 (5 bases). Germline CDR1 GTSNPN, CDR2 SVGIG (reference sequence). CDR3 size: 13 residues. V was shortened by 1 base and J by 9 bases, with 13 bases between the two germline ends. CDR3 residues: CAWSEGFDWPQHF. CDR3 nucleotide sequence: TGTGCCTGGAGTGAGGGGTTTGATTGGCCCCAGCATTTT.

V gene TRBV10-3 combines with J gene TRBJ2-2; possible D gene TRBD1, 6 bases. Trimming left V 10 bases short and J 0 bases short, with 9 bases between. Looked up from germline, CDR1 is ENHRY and CDR2 is SYGVKD. The CDR3 length is 13 residues. The CDR3 DNA reads as TGTGCCACCGGGACACCGAACACCGGGGAGCTGTTTTTT. This sequence encodes CATGTPNTGELFF.

This sequence joins TRBV6-1 and TRBJ2-7, with D possibly matching TRBD1 (6 bases). The V end lost 4 bases, the J end lost 0 bases, and 10 bases lay between the germline ends. Germline-derived CDR1 and CDR2 are MNHNS and SASEGT. The CDR3 covers 14 residues. CDR3 in amino acids: CASSAKDSSYEQYF. CDR3 DNA sequence: TGTGCCAGCAGTGCCAAGGACAGCTCCTACGAGCAGTACTTC.

This rearrangement joins TRBV2 to TRBJ2-2, with TRBD2 matching 8 bases. This CDR3 has 17 amino acids. V lost 1 base to trimming and J lost 4 bases; unmatched junction nucleotides: 8. The V gene's germline CDR1 is SNHLY and CDR2 FYNNEI. CDR3 amino acids: CASSEEPRGGFTGELFF. In DNA, the CDR3 is TGTGCCAGCAGTGAAGAGCCCCGGGGGGGCTTCACCGGGGAGCTGTTTTTT. The entire variable domain, with the rest obtained from reference TRBV2 and TRBJ2-2, is as follows: EPEVTQTPSHQVTQMGQEVILRCVPISNHLYFYWYRQILGQKVEFLVSFYNNEISEKSEIFDDQFSVERPDGSNFTLKIRSTKLEDSAMYFCASSEEPRGGFTGELFFGEGSRLTVL.